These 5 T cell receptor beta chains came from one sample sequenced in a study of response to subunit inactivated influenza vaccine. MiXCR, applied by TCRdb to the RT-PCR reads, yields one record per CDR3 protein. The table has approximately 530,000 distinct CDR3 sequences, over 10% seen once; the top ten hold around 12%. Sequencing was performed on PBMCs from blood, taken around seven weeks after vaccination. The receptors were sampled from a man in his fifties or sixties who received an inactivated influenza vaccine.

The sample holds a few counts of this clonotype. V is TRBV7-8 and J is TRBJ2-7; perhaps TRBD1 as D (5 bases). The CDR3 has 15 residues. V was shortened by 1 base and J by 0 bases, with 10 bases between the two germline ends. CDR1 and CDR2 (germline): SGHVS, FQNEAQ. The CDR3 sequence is CASSLGRGSSYEQYF. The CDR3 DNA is TGTGCCAGCAGCTTAGGAAGGGGTAGCTCCTACGAGCAGTACTTC.

CDR3 bases: TGTGCCAGTAGGCGCGACAGGGGGAGCTCCTACGAGCAGTACTTC. Translated, it gives CASRRDRGSSYEQYF. This chain joins TRBV19 and TRBJ2-7; TRBD1 aligns across 9 bases. V shed 6 bases, J shed 0 bases, and the junction held 6 bases outside the gene matches. The CDR3 is made up of 15 amino acids. The germline V gene encodes CDR1 LNHDA and CDR2 SQIVND (reference sequence).

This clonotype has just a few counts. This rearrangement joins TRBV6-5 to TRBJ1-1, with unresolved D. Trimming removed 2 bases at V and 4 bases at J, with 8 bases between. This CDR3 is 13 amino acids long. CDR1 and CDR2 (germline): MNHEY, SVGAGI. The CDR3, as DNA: TGTGCCAGCAGTTACGGCAGATCCACTGAAGCTTTCTTT. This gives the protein CASSYGRSTEAFF.

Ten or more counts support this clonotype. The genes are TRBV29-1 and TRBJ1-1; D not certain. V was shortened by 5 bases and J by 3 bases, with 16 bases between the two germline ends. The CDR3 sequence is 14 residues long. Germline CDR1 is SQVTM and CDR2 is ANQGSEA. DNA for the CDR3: TGCAGCGTTTGTTGGGAGGGCGGTGACACTGAAGCTTTCTTT. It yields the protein CSVCWEGGDTEAFF.

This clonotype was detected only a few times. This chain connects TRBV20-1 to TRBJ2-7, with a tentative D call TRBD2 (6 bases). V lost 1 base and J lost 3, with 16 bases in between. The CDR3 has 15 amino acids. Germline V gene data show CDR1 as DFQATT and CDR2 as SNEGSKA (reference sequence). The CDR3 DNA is TGCAGTGCTAGAGTGAGTAGTGGGAGGCACTACGAGCAGTACTTC. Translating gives CSARVSSGRHYEQYF.